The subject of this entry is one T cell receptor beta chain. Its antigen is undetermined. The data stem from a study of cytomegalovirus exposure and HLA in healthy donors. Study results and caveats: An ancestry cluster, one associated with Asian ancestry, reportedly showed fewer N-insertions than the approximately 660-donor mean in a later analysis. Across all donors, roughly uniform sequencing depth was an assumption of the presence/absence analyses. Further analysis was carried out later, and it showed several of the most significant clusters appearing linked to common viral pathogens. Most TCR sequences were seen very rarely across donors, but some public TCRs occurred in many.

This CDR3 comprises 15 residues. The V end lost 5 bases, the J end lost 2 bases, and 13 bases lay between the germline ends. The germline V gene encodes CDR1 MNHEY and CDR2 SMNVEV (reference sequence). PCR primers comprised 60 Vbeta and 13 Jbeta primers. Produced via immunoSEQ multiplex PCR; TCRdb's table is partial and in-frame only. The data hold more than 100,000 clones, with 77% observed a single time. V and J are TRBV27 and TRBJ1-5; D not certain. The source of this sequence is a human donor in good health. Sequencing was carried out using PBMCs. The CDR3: CASSQLSRGNQPQHF. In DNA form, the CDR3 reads TGTGCCAGCAGTCAACTATCACGGGGCAATCAGCCCCAGCATTTT.